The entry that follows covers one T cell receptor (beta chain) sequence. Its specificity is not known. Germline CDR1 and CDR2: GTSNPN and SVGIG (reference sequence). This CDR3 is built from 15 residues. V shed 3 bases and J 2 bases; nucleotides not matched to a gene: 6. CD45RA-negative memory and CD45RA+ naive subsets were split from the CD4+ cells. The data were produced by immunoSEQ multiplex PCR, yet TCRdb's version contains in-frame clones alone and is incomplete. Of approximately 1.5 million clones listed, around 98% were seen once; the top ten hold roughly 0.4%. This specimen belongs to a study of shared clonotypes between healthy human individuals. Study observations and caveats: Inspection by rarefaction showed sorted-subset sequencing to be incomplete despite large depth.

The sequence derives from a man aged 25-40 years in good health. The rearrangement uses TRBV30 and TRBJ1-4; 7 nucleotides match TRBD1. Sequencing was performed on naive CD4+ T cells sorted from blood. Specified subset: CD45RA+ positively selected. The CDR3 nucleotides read TGTGCCTGGAGGACAGGGTTCGGCACTAATGAAAAACTGTTTTTT. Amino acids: CAWRTGFGTNEKLFF.